Below, one T cell receptor (beta chain) is given with its context. A much larger clone lies one base from this, so it may be a read error. This specimen belongs to a study of blood T cells in healthy people across ages. Alongside a J-beta primer mix, a sample-barcoded 5' primer served in a second PCR lasting about 6 to 12 cycles. A 12-random-nucleotide template-switch adaptor tagged each cDNA molecule. TCRdb reprocessed the 5' RACE reads via MiXCR and lists one record per CDR3 protein. The sample consists of roughly 1.6 million distinct CDR3 sequences, approximately 32% of them appearing once. V lost 5 bases, J lost 10 bases, and 21 bases lay in between. Germline CDR1 reads DFQATT; CDR2 reads SNEGSKA (reference sequence). The CDR3 length is 13 residues.

This sequence joins TRBV20-1 and TRBJ2-7; perhaps D is TRBD1 or TRBD2 (5 bases each). The source is a woman aged 25-40 years in good health. Sequenced input: blood. The CDR3 coding sequence is TGCAGTGCTGGGCAAACCGGGGCAGAGATCCAGTACTTC. Amino acids: CSAGQTGAEIQYF.